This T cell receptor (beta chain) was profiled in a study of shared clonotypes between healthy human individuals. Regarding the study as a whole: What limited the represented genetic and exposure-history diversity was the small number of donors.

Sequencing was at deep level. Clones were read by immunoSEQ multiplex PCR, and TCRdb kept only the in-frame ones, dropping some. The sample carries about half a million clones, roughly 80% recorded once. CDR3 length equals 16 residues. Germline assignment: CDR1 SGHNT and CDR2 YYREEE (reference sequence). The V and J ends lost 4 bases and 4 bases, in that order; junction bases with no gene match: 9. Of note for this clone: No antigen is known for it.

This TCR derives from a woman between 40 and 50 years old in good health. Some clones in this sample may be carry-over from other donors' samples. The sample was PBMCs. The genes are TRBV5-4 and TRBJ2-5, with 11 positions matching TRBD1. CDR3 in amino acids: CASSPGGQGDVETQYF. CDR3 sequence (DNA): TGTGCCAGCAGCCCCGGGGGACAGGGGGATGTAGAGACCCAGTACTTC.